The 27 T cell receptor beta chains listed next were all sequenced from one sample in a study of breast tumors, draining lymph nodes, adjacent tissues. Breast cancer patients provided tissue from their axillary draining lymph nodes. TCRdb called the multiplex PCR reads again in MiXCR, with one record for every CDR3 protein. The sample shows 150,000 to 200,000 distinct CDR3 sequences, 25% to 40% of them seen only once. The source material was axillary lymph node tissue. Every receptor here comes from a female donor with breast cancer. Some clones in this sample may be carry-over from other donors' samples.

For this clonotype: No conserved phenylalanine or tryptophan ends this CDR3, so it is likely a read error. The DNA is left out, because the CDR3 cannot be placed on it with certainty; the CDR3 is given as TCRdb lists it. The V and J genes are TRBV5-1 and TRBJ1-6; the table's D call, TRBD1, has no DNA check behind it. Termini included, the CDR3 measures 14 amino acids. The V gene's germline CDR1 is SGHRS and CDR2 YFSETQ. CDR3 region: CASSKTGDDSPLHL.

This chain connects TRBV19 to TRBJ1-3; tentative D call: TRBD1 (5 bases). V gave up 8 bases and J gave up 2 bases, with 28 bases separating them. Germline values: CDR1 LNHDA, CDR2 SQIVND (reference sequence). This CDR3 region has 19 residues. DNA for the CDR3: TGTGCCAGTGCTAGAGATCTCGGGACCACGAATAGGGCTGGAAACACCATATATTTT. This codes for CASARDLGTTNRAGNTIYF.

This clonotype was observed many times. The chain has TRBV11-2 and TRBJ1-2, with D possibly matching TRBD1 (6 bases). Trimming shortened V by 2 bases and J by 7 bases, and 14 bases separated the two germline ends. CDR3 length equals 14 residues. Germline V gene data show CDR1 as SGHAT and CDR2 as FQNNGV. In nucleotides, the CDR3 is TGTGCCAGCAGCTTAAGGACAGACGCTACTGGCTACACCTTC. As protein: CASSLRTDATGYTF.

This clonotype was observed a handful of times. This may stem from a read error, because a much larger clone lies one nucleotide away. The rearrangement links TRBV20-1 to TRBJ2-3, with D perhaps matching TRBD2 (7 bases). The CDR3 sequence is 14 residues long. In germline, CDR1 is DFQATT, CDR2 SNEGSKA (reference sequence). The CDR3 region is CSDRAPGGTATQYF. In DNA form, the CDR3 reads TGCAGTGACCGCGCCCCGGGGGGCACAGCTACGCAGTATTTT.

Comments on this clonotype: Given a much more abundant clone one base away, this may be a read error. This chain connects TRBV7-2 to TRBJ1-2; a weak D match, TRBD1 (5 bases). Germline assignment: CDR1 SGHTA and CDR2 FQGNSA. There are 15 residues in the CDR3. In DNA, the CDR3 is TGTGCCAGCAGCTTGCGGGACTCGGGGCGTGGAGGCTACCCCTTC. The encoded protein is CASSLRDSGRGGYPF.

This clonotype was recorded a few times. V is TRBV5-5 and J is TRBJ2-1; 7 bases align to TRBD1. This CDR3 has 14 residues. Germline assignment: CDR1 SGHKS and CDR2 YYEKEE (reference sequence). V was pared by 4 bases and J by 7 bases, with 8 bases of the junction left unmatched. The CDR3: CASSVGQAPNEQFF. CDR3 coding DNA: TGTGCCAGCAGCGTAGGACAGGCTCCAAATGAGCAGTTCTTC.

This chain links TRBV10-3 with TRBJ2-5; 7 nucleotides line up with TRBD2. The CDR3 sequence is 17 residues long. From germline, CDR1 is ENHRY and CDR2 SYGVKD. J lost 2 bases, V lost 4 bases, and 13 bases had no gene match. The CDR3 region has the DNA TGTGCCATCAGTGCTAGATTGGCTAGCGGAGCACAAGAGACCCAGTACTTC. Amino acids: CAISARLASGAQETQYF.

This chain's CDR3 is CATSDSGLAANEETQYF. DNA of the CDR3: TGTGCCACCAGTGATTCGGGACTAGCGGCCAACGAAGAGACCCAGTACTTC. J is TRBJ2-5 and V is TRBV24-1, with 11 positions matching TRBD2. CDR1 and CDR2 from the germline V gene are KGHDR and SFDVKD. V trimming: 2 bases; J trimming: 3 bases; junction bases outside the gene matches: 7. CDR3 length equals 17 residues.

This clonotype was seen ten or more times. This chain joins TRBV9 and TRBJ2-1; 7 nucleotides match TRBD2. The CDR3 has 15 residues. Germline CDR1 reads SGDLS; CDR2 reads YYNGEE. Trimming took 2 bases from V and 5 from J; bases not matched to a gene: 7. CDR3: CASSVWNGLDNEQFF. The CDR3 DNA reads TGTGCCAGCAGCGTTTGGAATGGACTAGACAATGAGCAGTTCTTC.

This clonotype was seen only a few times. A much larger clone differs from this one at a single base, so this may be a read error. The chain employs TRBV5-1 and TRBJ1-4, with D unclear. In germline, CDR1 is SGHRS, CDR2 YFSETQ. CDR3 length: 13 residues. For the CDR3, the DNA is TGCGCCAGCAGCTTGGAAGACGGAGAAAACCTGTTTTTT. Residues: CASSLEDGENLFF.

This clonotype showed up many times. This chain uses TRBV4-1 with TRBJ2-2; 8 bases agree with TRBD2. J lost 6 bases, V lost 5 bases, and 8 bases had no gene match. In germline, CDR1 is MGHRA, CDR2 YSYEKL. The CDR3 extends over 15 amino acids. In nucleotides, the CDR3 is TGCGCCAGCAGCTCAGGGACTAGGCGGTCCGGGGAGCTGTTTTTT. Its protein product is CASSSGTRRSGELFF.

The rearrangement uses TRBV20-1 and TRBJ1-4; no reliable D call. The V gene lost 0 bases and the J gene lost 7 bases, with 12 bases spanning the gap. This CDR3 region has 14 residues. The germline CDR1 and CDR2 sequences are DFQATT and SNEGSKA (reference sequence). CDR3 DNA: TGCAGTGCTAGAGATACGGGGATCAGTGAAAAACTGTTTTTT. It codes for CSARDTGISEKLFF.

A note on this clonotype: The junction departs from the called germline gene at one end, perhaps through a read error. V gene TRBV27 combines with J gene TRBJ2-5; D not resolved. CDR3 length: 11 amino acids. Germline CDR1 MNHEY, CDR2 SMNVEV (reference sequence). CDR3 sequence: CASGLKETQYF. DNA for the CDR3: TGTGCCAGCGGTTTAAAAGAGACCCAGTACTTC.

There are many counts of this clonotype. This sequence joins TRBV19 and TRBJ1-5, with a tentative D call TRBD1 (6 bases). V was shortened by 4 bases and J by 1 base, with 11 bases between the two germline ends. The CDR3 length is 15 residues. Germline CDR1 is LNHDA and CDR2 is SQIVND (reference sequence). The CDR3 DNA sequence: TGTGCCAGTAGTACGCCCGGGACAAGCAATCAGCCCCAGCATTTT. Translated: CASSTPGTSNQPQHF.

The chain uses TRBV25-1 and TRBJ1-2; 7 bases fit TRBD1. The CDR3 is made up of 17 amino acids. Germline lookup yields CDR1 MGHDK and CDR2 SYGVNS. V dropped 4 bases and J dropped 4; count of bases not matched to a gene: 15. CDR3: CASSATDPGQRTYGYTF. As DNA, the CDR3 is TGTGCCAGCAGTGCTACGGATCCGGGACAGAGAACCTATGGCTACACCTTC.

This clonotype has a count of ten or more. The V and J genes are TRBV7-9 and TRBJ2-1; TRBD1 matches at 10 bases. In germline, CDR1 is SEHNR, CDR2 FQNEAQ (reference sequence). The CDR3 loop spans 16 amino acids. V lost 6 bases and J lost 6; bases outside the gene matches: 11. As DNA, the CDR3 is TGTGCCAGCAGTCCGACCGGGACAGGGGCGATCAATGAGCAGTTCTTC. Translated: CASSPTGTGAINEQFF.

A few counts support this clonotype. The rearrangement joins TRBV5-8 to TRBJ2-5; 10 nucleotides align to TRBD2. The V gene's germline CDR1 is SGHTS and CDR2 YDEGEE. V trimming: 4 bases; J trimming: 5 bases; junction bases outside the gene matches: 14. The CDR3 loop spans 17 amino acids. This chain's CDR3 is CASSPAGPAGGPETQYF. CDR3 DNA: TGTGCCAGCAGCCCGGCGGGGCCAGCGGGAGGGCCGGAGACCCAGTACTTC. Looking up the rest from reference TRBV5-8 and TRBJ2-5 gives the full variable domain: EAGVTQSPTHLIKTRGQQATLRCSPISGHTSVYWYQQALGLGLQFLLWYDEGEERNRGNFPPRFSGRQFPNYSSELNVNALELEDSALYLCASSPAGPAGGPETQYFGPGTRLLVL.

The table lists this clonotype with many counts. The chain employs TRBV18 and TRBJ2-1; tentatively, D is TRBD1 (5 bases). This CDR3 is 13 amino acids long. With 5 bases removed from V and 8 bases from J, the gap between germline ends came to 13 bases. The germline V gene encodes CDR1 KGHSH and CDR2 LQKENI. CDR3 residues: CASSMDVRDEQFF. CDR3 bases: TGTGCCAGCTCAATGGACGTCAGGGATGAGCAGTTCTTC.

This clonotype has a count of ten or more. This chain uses TRBV5-8 with TRBJ2-7; 10 bases map to TRBD2. The CDR3 contains 14 residues. Germline lookup yields CDR1 SGHTS and CDR2 YDEGEE. The trim removed 2 bases at V and 3 bases at J, leaving 2 bases unmatched. CDR3 in amino acids: CASSFSGRYYEQYF. The CDR3 nucleotides read TGTGCCAGCAGCTTTAGCGGGAGGTACTACGAGCAGTACTTC.

The chain links TRBV30 to TRBJ2-7; 12 bases are a match to TRBD2. In germline, CDR1 is GTSNPN, CDR2 SVGIG (reference sequence). After removal of 4 bases from V and 4 bases from J, the junction contained 2 bases not matched to a gene. The CDR3 covers 13 residues. For the CDR3, the DNA is TGTGCCTGGATCGGGACTAGCGGGTACGAGCAGTACTTC. This encodes CAWIGTSGYEQYF.

This clonotype occurred many times. The V and J genes are TRBV7-2 and TRBJ2-5, with 9 bases identical to TRBD2. V shed 4 bases and J 4 bases; nucleotides not matched to a gene: 10. CDR3 length equals 16 residues. The germline V gene encodes CDR1 SGHTA and CDR2 FQGNSA. The CDR3 coding sequence is TGTGCCAGCAGCTCCGACCCGGCGGGAGGGGGAGAGACCCAGTACTTC. Its translation: CASSSDPAGGGETQYF.

The J gene is TRBJ2-1, the V gene TRBV15; 8 bases fit TRBD2. V was pared by 1 base and J by 4 bases, with 9 bases of the junction left unmatched. The CDR3 runs to 17 residues. Per germline, CDR1 LNHNV and CDR2 YYDKDF (reference sequence). Written as DNA, the CDR3 is TGTGCCACCAGCAGAGGAGCGGGAGTTGGAGGATACAATGAGCAGTTCTTC. Protein product: CATSRGAGVGGYNEQFF.

This clonotype occurred many times. The chain recombines TRBV5-5 with TRBJ2-5; TRBD2 is a possible D gene (7 bases). Germline lookup yields CDR1 SGHKS and CDR2 YYEKEE (reference sequence). V was clipped by 0 bases and J by 5 bases, with 20 bases between them. The CDR3 extends over 17 amino acids. DNA of the CDR3: TGTGCCAGCAGCTTGGTCAGGGGAGTAGCGGGTTTGGAGACCCAGTACTTC. Protein sequence: CASSLVRGVAGLETQYF.

The gene calls are TRBV29-1 and TRBJ2-3; D may be TRBD1 or TRBD2 (6 bases each). The CDR3 is 14 residues long. Trimming took 4 bases from V and 11 from J, leaving 22 bases between them. Germline CDR1 and CDR2: SQVTM and ANQGSEA. The CDR3, as DNA: TGCAGCGTTGTGTTGGGCAGGGGAGGCAATGAGCAGTATTTT. As protein: CSVVLGRGGNEQYF.

This clonotype was observed many times. The V call is TRBV5-6, the J call TRBJ2-3; D unresolved. Per the germline V gene, CDR1 is SGHDT and CDR2 is YYEEEE. The CDR3 has 15 residues. Between the trimmed V and J ends, which lost 2 bases and 0 bases, there was a span of 10 bases. In nucleotides, the CDR3 is TGTGCCAGCAGCTTAGGTACCCTCAGCACAGATACGCAGTATTTT. Protein product: CASSLGTLSTDTQYF. Drawing the rest from reference TRBV5-6 and TRBJ2-3, the complete variable domain is DAGVTQSPTHLIKTRGQQVTLRCSPKSGHDTVSWYQQALGQGPQFIFQYYEEEERQRGNFPDRFSGHQFPNYSSELNVNALLLGDSALYLCASSLGTLSTDTQYFGPGTRLTVL.

A word on this clonotype: One end of the junction varies from germline; a read error may be responsible. V usage is TRBV2 and J usage is TRBJ2-5; TRBD2 might be the D (6 bases). Germline V CDR1 and CDR2: SNHLY, FYNNEI. The CDR3 is 16 residues long. The CDR3 DNA is TGTGCCAGCAGTGGGCAGACTAACGGGAGTAGGGAGACCCAGTGCTTC. Translated, it gives CASSGQTNGSRETQCF.

J is TRBJ2-1 and V is TRBV9, with TRBD2 matching 12 bases. This CDR3 has 16 amino acids. The V gene's germline CDR1 is SGDLS and CDR2 YYNGEE. V was pared by 7 bases and J by 6 bases, with 11 bases of the junction left unmatched. For the CDR3, the DNA is TGTGCCAGCTCAACGGGGACTAGCGGGTCGGTCAATGAGCAGTTCTTC. Translated: CASSTGTSGSVNEQFF.